Sequencing of this T cell receptor beta chain was carried out in a study (dated by TCRdb to 2014 to 2015). Describing the broader study: The study examined whether tumor-infiltrating Tregs in breast cancer are drawn from blood Tregs or arise in situ by conversion from other CD4+ T cell subsets.

The memory CD4+ T cell population was isolated based on a CD4+CD45RO+CD25- phenotype. Tregs, naive and memory CD4+ T cells from tumor, blood and ipsilateral draining lymph nodes of a few breast cancer patients underwent full-length TCR alpha and beta sequencing. Tumor tissue and lymph nodes obtained from ipsilateral axillary dissection were perfused with PBS, minced and then digested with collagenase I and hyaluronidase. FACS confirmed that the sorted cell populations were more than 90% pure. Full-length TCR variable regions were amplified by 5' RACE PCR with constant-region reverse primers, followed by semi-nested PCR with Nested Universal Primer A. Using the ReliaPrep RNA Cell Miniprep System, total RNA was extracted, and the SMARTer RACE 5'/3' Kit was then used to reverse transcribe the RNA into 5'RACE-ready cDNA. Multiplex adaptors were used to barcode full-length TCR alpha and beta libraries, and the barcoded libraries were sequenced on an Illumina MiSeq. In the paper's pipeline: For each of nine subset-tissue groups, sequencing data from the five patients were combined, and the groups were compared by unsupervised clustering of TCR gene usage. The Morisita-Horn index, with shared sequences weighted by their contribution to each repertoire, was used to calculate repertoire similarity. In TCRdb, the public reads were trimmed at Q25 with fastp and aligned with MiXCR, with productive beta chains retained. Rows merge per CDR3 protein into single entries with the most common DNA and genes. In this record, the V and J calls reflect TCRdb's handling and not the investigators' own analysis. In this sample the table shows 35,000 to 50,000 distinct CDR3 sequences, approximately 31% of which occur a single time. Roughly 4% of the sample is taken by the ten largest.

CDR1 and CDR2, per the germline V gene, are KGHDR and SFDVKD. The germline ends are 12 bases apart after V is trimmed by 9 bases and J by 7 bases. Including cysteine and phenylalanine, the CDR3 has 12 amino acids. Of the read, only the CDR3 DNA is kept; its 36 bases are in frame from base 1. Results the study describes overall, beyond this receptor: The TCR gene usage of tumor memory CD4+ T cells clustered together with blood and lymph node memory CD4+ cells and with lymph node naive CD4+ cells. The greatest overlap of tumor-infiltrating Treg TCR alpha and beta sequences was observed with tumor naive CD4+ T cells, followed by blood naive CD4+ T cells. The validation in the larger cohort was limited to a single TCR beta V-J rearrangement instead of whole repertoires.

In this sample, this clonotype turned up a few times. This receptor's antigen is unknown. No quality values exist for individual bases; no much larger clone is one base distant. This receptor was identified in a female donor with breast cancer. The sample comprised tumor-infiltrating memory CD4+ T cells sorted from the breast tumor. This specimen's cell subset or site label, interpreted: memory CD4+ T cells, CD4+CD45RO+CD25-. The chain joins TRBV24-1 to TRBJ2-1; tentative D gene TRBD1, with 6 bases matching. This receptor carries the CDR3 CATGGNNNEQFF. The nucleotide sequence is given as TGTGCCACCGGGGGCAATAATAATGAGCAGTTCTTC.